This paragraph reports one T cell receptor beta chain. Its antigen remains unidentified. From the approximately 120-subject validation cohort, which was separate from the roughly 670-subject first cohort, the donors were drawn. Produced via immunoSEQ multiplex PCR; TCRdb's table is partial and in-frame only. The table has 130,000 to 150,000 clones, about 90% seen once; the top ten hold about 6.6%. The V gene end was trimmed by 4 bases and the J gene end by 0 bases; junction bases not matched to a gene: 8. Germline V gives CDR1 SNHLY, CDR2 FYNNEI. The CDR3 covers 17 residues. These data are taken from a study of cytomegalovirus exposure and HLA in healthy donors. The overall study: The roughly 120 validation repertoires, a later analysis reported, used the same platform as the approximately 730 repertoires from the first cohort. The study's findings and limits: For most TCR sequences rarity was the rule, although some public TCRs occurred in many donors.

The chain is built from TRBV2 and TRBJ2-1, with 8 bases aligning to TRBD2. The TCR was taken from a woman in her twenties or thirties in good health and CMV-seropositive. The sample consisted of PBMCs. For the CDR3, the DNA is TGTGCCAGCAGTGTTGATCCGCGGGGGGTCTCCTACAATGAGCAGTTCTTC. Its protein is CASSVDPRGVSYNEQFF.